The clone carrying this TCR beta chain was found many times. Its antigen is as yet unknown. Amplification of TCR alpha and beta CDR3 regions from RNA used iRepertoire nested multiplex PCR. TCRdb independently ran MiXCR on the multiplex PCR reads; one entry per CDR3 protein. The data contain about 210,000 distinct CDR3 sequences, around 32% of them singletons. The data were obtained in a study of glioma-infiltrating T cells. The CDR3 covers 15 residues. V lost 6 bases, J lost 4 bases, and 16 bases lay in between. Germline assignment: CDR1 MGHRA and CDR2 YSYEKL. Findings of the study overall: Gliomas, especially low-grade, showed above-expected tissue-blood divergence; non-neoplastic patients showed below.

The V and J genes are TRBV4-1 and TRBJ1-3; D call uncertain. The sample consisted of glioma tissue, nonneoplastic brain tissue, or PBMCs (not recorded which). The TCR comes from a human donor with low-grade glioma or glioblastoma, undergoing nonglioma brain surgery, or in good health (not recorded which). For the CDR3, the DNA is TGCGCCAGCAGTCCCATGGGGTTAATCGGAAACACCATATATTTT. It yields the protein CASSPMGLIGNTIYF.